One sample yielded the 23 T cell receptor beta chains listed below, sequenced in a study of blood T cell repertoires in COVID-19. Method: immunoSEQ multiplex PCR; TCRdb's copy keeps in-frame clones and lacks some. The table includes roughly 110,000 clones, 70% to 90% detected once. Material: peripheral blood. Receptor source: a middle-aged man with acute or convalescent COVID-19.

The CDR3 bases are TGTGCCAGCAGCAAAACAACAGGGCTCTCTGGAAACACCATATATTTT. This translates into CASSKTTGLSGNTIYF. The chain employs TRBV11-2 and TRBJ1-3, with D perhaps TRBD1 (6 bases). CDR3 size: 16 residues. Germline-derived CDR1 and CDR2 are SGHAT and FQNNGV. The V end lost 5 bases, the J end lost 0 bases, and 14 bases lay between the germline ends.

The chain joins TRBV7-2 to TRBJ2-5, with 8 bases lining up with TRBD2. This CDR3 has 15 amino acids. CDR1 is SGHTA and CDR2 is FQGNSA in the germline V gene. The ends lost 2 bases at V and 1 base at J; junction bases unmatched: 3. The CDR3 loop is CASSLHRGGQETQYF. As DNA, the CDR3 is TGTGCCAGCAGCTTACACCGGGGGGGCCAAGAGACCCAGTACTTC.

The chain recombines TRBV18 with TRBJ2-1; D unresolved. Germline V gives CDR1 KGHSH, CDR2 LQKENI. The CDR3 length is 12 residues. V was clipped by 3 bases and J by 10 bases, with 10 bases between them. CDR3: CASSPLAGEQFF. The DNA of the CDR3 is TGTGCCAGCTCACCCCTGGCCGGGGAGCAGTTCTTC.

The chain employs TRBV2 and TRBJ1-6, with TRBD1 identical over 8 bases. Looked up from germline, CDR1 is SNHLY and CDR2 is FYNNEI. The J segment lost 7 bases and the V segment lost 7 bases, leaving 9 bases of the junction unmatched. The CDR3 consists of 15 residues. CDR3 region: CASIYGQGGNSPLHF. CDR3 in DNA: TGTGCCAGCATTTACGGACAGGGCGGGAATTCACCCCTCCACTTT.

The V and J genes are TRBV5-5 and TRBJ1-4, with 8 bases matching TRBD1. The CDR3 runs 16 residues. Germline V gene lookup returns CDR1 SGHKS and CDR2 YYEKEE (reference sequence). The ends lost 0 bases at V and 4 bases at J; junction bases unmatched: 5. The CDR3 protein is CASSLEDRVGNEKLFF. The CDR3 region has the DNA TGTGCCAGCAGCTTGGAGGACAGGGTTGGTAATGAAAAACTGTTTTTT.

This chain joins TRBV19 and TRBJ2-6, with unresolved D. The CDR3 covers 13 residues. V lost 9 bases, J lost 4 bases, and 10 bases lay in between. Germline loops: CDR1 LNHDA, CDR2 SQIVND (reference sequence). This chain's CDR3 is CASLSVGANVLTF. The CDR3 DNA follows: TGTGCCAGCCTGTCCGTCGGGGCCAACGTCCTGACTTTC. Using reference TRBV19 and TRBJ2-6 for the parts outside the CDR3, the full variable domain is DGGITQSPKYLFRKEGQNVTLSCEQNLNHDAMYWYRQDPGQGLRLIYYSQIVNDFQKGDIAEGYSVSREKKESFPLTVTSAQKNPTAFYLCASLSVGANVLTFGAGSRLTVL.

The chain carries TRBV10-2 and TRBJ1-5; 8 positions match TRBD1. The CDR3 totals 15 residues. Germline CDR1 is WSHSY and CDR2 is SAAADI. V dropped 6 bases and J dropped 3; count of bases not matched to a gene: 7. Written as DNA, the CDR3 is TGCGCCAGCAGGACCGGGACAGGTTCCAATCAGCCCCAGCATTTT. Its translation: CASRTGTGSNQPQHF.

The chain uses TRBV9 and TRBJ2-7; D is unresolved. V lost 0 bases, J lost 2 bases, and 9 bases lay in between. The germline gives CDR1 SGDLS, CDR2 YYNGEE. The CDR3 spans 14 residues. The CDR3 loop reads CASSVVWRAYEQYF. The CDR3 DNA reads TGTGCCAGCAGCGTAGTATGGAGAGCCTACGAGCAGTACTTC.

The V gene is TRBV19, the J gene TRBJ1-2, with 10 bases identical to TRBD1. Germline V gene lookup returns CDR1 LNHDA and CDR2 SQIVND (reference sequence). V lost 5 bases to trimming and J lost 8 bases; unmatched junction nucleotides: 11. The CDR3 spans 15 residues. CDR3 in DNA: TGTGCCAGTAGTGGGACGGGGACAGGGGTCGAAGGCTACACCTTC. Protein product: CASSGTGTGVEGYTF.

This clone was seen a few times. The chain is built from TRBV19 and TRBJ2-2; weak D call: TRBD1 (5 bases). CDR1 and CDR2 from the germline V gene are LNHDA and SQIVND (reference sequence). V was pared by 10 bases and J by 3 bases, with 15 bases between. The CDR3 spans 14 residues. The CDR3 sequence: CATKGMADTGELFF. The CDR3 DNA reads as TGTGCCACCAAGGGGATGGCGGACACCGGGGAGCTGTTTTTT.

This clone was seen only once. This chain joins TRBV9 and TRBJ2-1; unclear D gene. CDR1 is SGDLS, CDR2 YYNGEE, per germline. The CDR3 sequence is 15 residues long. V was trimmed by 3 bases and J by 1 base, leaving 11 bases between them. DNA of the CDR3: TGTGCCAGCAGCGCCGACTTTGCATCCTACAATGAGCAGTTCTTC. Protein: CASSADFASYNEQFF. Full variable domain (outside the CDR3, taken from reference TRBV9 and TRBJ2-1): DSGVTQTPKHLITATGQRVTLRCSPRSGDLSVYWYQQSLDQGLQFLIQYYNGEERAKGNILERFSAQQFPDLHSELNLSSLELGDSALYFCASSADFASYNEQFFGPGTRLTVL.

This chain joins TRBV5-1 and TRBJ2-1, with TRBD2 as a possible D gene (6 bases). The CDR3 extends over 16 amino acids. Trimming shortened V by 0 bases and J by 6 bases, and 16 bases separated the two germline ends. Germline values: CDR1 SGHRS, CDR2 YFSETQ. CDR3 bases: TGCGCCAGCAGCTTGGTAGATTCGGGACTCAGCAATGAGCAGTTCTTC. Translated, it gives CASSLVDSGLSNEQFF.

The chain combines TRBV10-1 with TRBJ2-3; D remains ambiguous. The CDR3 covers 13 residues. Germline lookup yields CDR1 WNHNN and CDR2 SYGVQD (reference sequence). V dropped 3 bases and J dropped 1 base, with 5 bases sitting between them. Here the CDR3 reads CASSDLRTDTQYF. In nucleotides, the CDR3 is TGCGCCAGCAGTGACCTCCGCACAGATACGCAGTATTTT.

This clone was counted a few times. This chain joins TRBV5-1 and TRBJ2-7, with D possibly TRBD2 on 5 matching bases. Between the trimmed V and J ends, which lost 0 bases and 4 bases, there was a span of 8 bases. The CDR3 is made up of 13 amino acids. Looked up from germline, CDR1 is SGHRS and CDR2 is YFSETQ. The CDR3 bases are TGCGCCAGCAGCTTGGTAGGAGGTTACGAGCAGTACTTC. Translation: CASSLVGGYEQYF.

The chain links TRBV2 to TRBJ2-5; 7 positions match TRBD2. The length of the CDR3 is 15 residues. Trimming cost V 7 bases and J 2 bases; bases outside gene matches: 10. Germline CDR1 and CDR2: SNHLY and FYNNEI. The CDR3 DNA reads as TGTGCCAGCAACCCGGGACTAAGGGTACAAGAGACCCAGTACTTC. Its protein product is CASNPGLRVQETQYF.

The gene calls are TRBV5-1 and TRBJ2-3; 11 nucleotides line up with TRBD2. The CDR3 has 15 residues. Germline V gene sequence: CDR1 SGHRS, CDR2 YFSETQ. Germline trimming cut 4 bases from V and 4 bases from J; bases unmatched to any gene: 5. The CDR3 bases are TGCGCCAGCAGCACGGGACTAGCGGCCCCAGATACGCAGTATTTT. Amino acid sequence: CASSTGLAAPDTQYF. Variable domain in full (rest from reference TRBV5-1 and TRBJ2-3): KAGVTQTPRYLIKTRGQQVTLSCSPISGHRSVSWYQQTPGQGLQFLFEYFSETQRNKGNFPGRFSGRQFSNSRSEMNVSTLELGDSALYLCASSTGLAAPDTQYFGPGTRLTVL.

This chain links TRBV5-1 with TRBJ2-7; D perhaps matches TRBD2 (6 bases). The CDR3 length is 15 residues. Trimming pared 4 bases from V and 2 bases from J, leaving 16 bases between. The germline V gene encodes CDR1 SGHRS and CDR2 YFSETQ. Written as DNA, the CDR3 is TGCGCCAGCAGCGACGGACTGGGAGGAACCTACGAGCAGTACTTC. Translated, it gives CASSDGLGGTYEQYF.

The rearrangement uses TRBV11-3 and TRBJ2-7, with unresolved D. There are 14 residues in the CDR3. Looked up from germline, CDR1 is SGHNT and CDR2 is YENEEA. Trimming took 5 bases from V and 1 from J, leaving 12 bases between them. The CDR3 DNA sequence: TGTGCCAGCAGCCCGACACCTGAATCCTACGAGCAGTACTTC. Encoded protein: CASSPTPESYEQYF.

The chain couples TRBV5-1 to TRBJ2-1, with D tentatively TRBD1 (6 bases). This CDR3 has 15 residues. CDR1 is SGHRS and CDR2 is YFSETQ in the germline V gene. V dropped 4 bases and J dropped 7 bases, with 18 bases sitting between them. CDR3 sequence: CASSATGSMSNEQFF. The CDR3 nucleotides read TGCGCCAGCAGCGCTACAGGGAGTATGAGTAATGAGCAGTTCTTC.

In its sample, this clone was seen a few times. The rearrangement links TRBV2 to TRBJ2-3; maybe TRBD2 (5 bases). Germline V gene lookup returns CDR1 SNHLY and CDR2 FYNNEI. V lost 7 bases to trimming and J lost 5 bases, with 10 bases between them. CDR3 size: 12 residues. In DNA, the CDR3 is TGTGCCAGCAACCCGAGCGGAGATACGCAGTATTTT. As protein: CASNPSGDTQYF.

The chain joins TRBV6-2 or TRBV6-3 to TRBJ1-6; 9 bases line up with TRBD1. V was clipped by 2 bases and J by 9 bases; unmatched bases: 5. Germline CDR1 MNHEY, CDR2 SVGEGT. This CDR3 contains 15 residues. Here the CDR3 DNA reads TGTGCCAGCAGTTACGCCGGGACAGGGTCTTCACCCCTCCACTTT. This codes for CASSYAGTGSSPLHF.

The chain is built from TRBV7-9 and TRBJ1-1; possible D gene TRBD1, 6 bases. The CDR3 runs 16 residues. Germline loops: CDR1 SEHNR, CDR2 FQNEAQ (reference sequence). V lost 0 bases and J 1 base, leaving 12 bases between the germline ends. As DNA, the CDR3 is TGTGCCAGCAGCTTAGCGCAGGGACAACCGAACACTGAAGCTTTCTTT. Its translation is CASSLAQGQPNTEAFF.

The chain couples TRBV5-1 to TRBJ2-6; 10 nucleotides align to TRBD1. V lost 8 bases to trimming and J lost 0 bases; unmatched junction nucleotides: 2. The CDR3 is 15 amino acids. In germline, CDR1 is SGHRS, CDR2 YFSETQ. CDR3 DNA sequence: TGCGCCAGTAGGACAGGGGGCTCTGGGGCCAACGTCCTGACTTTC. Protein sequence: CASRTGGSGANVLTF.